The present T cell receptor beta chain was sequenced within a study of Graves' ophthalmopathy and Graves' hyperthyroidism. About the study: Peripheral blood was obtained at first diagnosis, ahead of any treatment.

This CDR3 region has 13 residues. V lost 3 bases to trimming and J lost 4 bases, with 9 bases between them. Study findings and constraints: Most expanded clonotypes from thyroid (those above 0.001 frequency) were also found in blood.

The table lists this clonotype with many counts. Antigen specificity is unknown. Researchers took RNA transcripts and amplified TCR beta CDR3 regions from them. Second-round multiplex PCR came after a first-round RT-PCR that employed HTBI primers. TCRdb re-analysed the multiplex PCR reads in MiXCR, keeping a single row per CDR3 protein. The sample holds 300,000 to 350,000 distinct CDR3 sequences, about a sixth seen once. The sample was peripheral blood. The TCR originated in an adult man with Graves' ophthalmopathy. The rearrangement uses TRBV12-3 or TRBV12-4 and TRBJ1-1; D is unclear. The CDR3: CASSLGWSTEAFF. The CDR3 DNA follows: TGTGCCAGCAGTTTGGGGTGGAGCACTGAAGCTTTCTTT.